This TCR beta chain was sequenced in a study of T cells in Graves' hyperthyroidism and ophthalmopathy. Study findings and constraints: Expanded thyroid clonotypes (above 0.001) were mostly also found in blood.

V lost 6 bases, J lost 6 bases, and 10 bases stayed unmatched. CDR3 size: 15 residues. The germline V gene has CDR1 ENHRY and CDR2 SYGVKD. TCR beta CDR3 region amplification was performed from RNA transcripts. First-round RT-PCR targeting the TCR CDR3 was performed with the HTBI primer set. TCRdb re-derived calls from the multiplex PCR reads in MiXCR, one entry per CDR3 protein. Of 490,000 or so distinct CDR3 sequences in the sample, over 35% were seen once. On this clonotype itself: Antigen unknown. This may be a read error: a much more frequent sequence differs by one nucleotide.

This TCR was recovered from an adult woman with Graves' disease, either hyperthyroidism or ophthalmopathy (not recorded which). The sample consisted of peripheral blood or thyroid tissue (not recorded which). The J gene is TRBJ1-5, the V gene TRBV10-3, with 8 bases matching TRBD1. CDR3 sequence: CAIRSGTGGVQPQHF. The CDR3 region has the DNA TGTGCCATCAGGTCCGGGACAGGAGGAGTTCAGCCCCAGCATTTT.